The following is a T cell receptor (beta chain) sequence with its context. This record comes from a study of T cells in pancreatic ductal adenocarcinoma. Clones were sequenced by immunoSEQ multiplex PCR, and TCRdb holds only the in-frame ones, with some missing. The sample has roughly 100,000 clones, more than 90% seen once. The selected patients with pancreatic ductal adenocarcinoma had surgery but no neoadjuvant therapy. The germline V gene encodes CDR1 LNHNV and CDR2 YYDKDF (reference sequence). There are 17 residues in the CDR3. Trimming took 2 bases from V and 3 from J; bases not matched to a gene: 7.

This chain joins TRBV15 and TRBJ2-3, with TRBD2 identical over 11 bases. What was sequenced was PBMCs. The receptor was derived from a human donor with pancreatic ductal adenocarcinoma. The CDR3 loop is CATSRTTSGSFTDTQYF. The CDR3 DNA reads TGTGCCACCAGCAGAACCACTAGCGGGAGTTTTACAGATACGCAGTATTTT.